These T cell receptor beta chains were read from a single sample in a study of T cell responses to AZD1222 COVID-19 vaccine. Only in-frame clones appear in the TCRdb table, and some are missing; sequencing was by immunoSEQ multiplex PCR. The data contain under 200,000 clones, approximately 90% of them singletons. This sample comprised peripheral blood, obtained 28 days after the second dose of the MenACWY control vaccine. These receptor sequences come from an adult who received the MenACWY meningococcal vaccine as a control. The CDR3 runs from the conserved cysteine through the conserved F or W. The order of the fields is D gene, J gene, V gene, clone size, CDR3 DNA, CDR3 protein. The D gene is left open where the match is weak. Some rows mark clone size as missing; the rest say once, few, many or name a class of expanded clone.

D: .; J: TRBJ1-2; V: TRBV30; size: .; DNA: TGTGCCTGGAGTGTACTTAACAGGGAAATTTCTGGCTACACCTTC; CDR3: CAWSVLNREISGYTF
D: .; J: TRBJ2-1; V: TRBV5-1; size: .; DNA: TGCGCCAGCAGCCTGGATGTGCGCAATGAGCAGTTCTTC; CDR3: CASSLDVRNEQFF
D: .; J: TRBJ2-3; V: TRBV30; size: .; DNA: TGTGCCTGGAGTATTGGGGGCGATAGCACAGATACGCAGTATTTT; CDR3: CAWSIGGDSTDTQYF
D: .; J: TRBJ2-1; V: TRBV18; size: .; DNA: TGTGCCAGCTCCCCCCAGGGGGGGTACTACAATGAGCAGTTCTTC; CDR3: CASSPQGGYYNEQFF
D: .; J: TRBJ2-7; V: TRBV27; size: .; DNA: TGTGCCAGCACGCGTGCTGGCTCCTACGAGCAGTACTTC; CDR3: CASTRAGSYEQYF
D: .; J: TRBJ2-1; V: TRBV19; size: .; DNA: TGTGCCAGTAGTAACTCGCTGAGGTACGGGGCCGGGAATGAGCAGTTCTTC; CDR3: CASSNSLRYGAGNEQFF
D: .; J: TRBJ1-5; V: TRBV7-8; size: .; DNA: TGTGCCAGCAGCTTAGGACCACAGCCTAATCAGCCCCAGCATTTT; CDR3: CASSLGPQPNQPQHF
D: .; J: TRBJ2-7; V: TRBV7-9; size: .; DNA: TGTGCCAGCAGCTTAGGTCAGGACCTCTACGAGCAGTACTTC; CDR3: CASSLGQDLYEQYF
D: TRBD1; J: TRBJ2-7; V: TRBV7-3; size: .; DNA: TGTGCCAGCAGCCTGACAGGGGAATACGAGCAGTACTTC; CDR3: CASSLTGEYEQYF
D: .; J: TRBJ1-1; V: TRBV15; size: .; DNA: TGTGCCACCAGCAGAGCCGACAGATATAACACTGAAGCTTTCTTT; CDR3: CATSRADRYNTEAFF
D: TRBD1; J: TRBJ1-1; V: TRBV5-1; size: .; DNA: TGCGCCAGCAGCAAAGGACAGGGAGGGTTGGGCACTGAAGCTTTCTTT; CDR3: CASSKGQGGLGTEAFF
D: TRBD1; J: TRBJ1-1; V: TRBV19; size: .; DNA: TGTGCCAGTAGTCAGGGGGCGGTGCGGACTGAAGCTTTCTTT; CDR3: CASSQGAVRTEAFF
D: .; J: TRBJ1-1; V: TRBV20-1; size: .; DNA: TGCAGTGCGTGGGAAATCGGGTCGGCTTTCTTT; CDR3: CSAWEIGSAFF
D: TRBD1; J: TRBJ1-1; V: TRBV7-3; size: .; DNA: TGTGCCAGCAGCCGGGACAGGGGGACTGAAGCTTTCTTT; CDR3: CASSRDRGTEAFF
D: .; J: TRBJ1-6; V: TRBV4-2; size: .; DNA: TGTGCCAGCAGCCAAGAAGTCAGGGGAGACAATTCACCCCTCCACTTT; CDR3: CASSQEVRGDNSPLHF
D: TRBD2; J: TRBJ2-4; V: TRBV19; size: .; DNA: TGTGCCAGTAGTATCCCTAGCGGGCCCCCCCAAAACATTCAGTACTTC; CDR3: CASSIPSGPPQNIQYF
D: TRBD1; J: TRBJ1-3; V: TRBV9; size: .; DNA: TGTGCCAGCAGCGCCGTCACAGGGGCTGGAAACACCATATATTTT; CDR3: CASSAVTGAGNTIYF
D: TRBD2; J: TRBJ2-1; V: TRBV9; size: .; DNA: TGTGCCAGCAGCATACGCGGGGGAGGTGGAAATGAGCAGTTCTTC; CDR3: CASSIRGGGGNEQFF
D: .; J: TRBJ1-5; V: TRBV27; size: .; DNA: TGTGCCAGCAGTTTAACGGGAACCGGTCAGCCCCAGCATTTT; CDR3: CASSLTGTGQPQHF
D: .; J: TRBJ2-7; V: TRBV15; size: .; DNA: TGTGCCACCAGCAGAGATTATCGGGAGAACGAGCAGTACTTC; CDR3: CATSRDYRENEQYF
D: TRBD2; J: TRBJ2-1; V: TRBV19; size: once; DNA: TGTGCCAGTAGTATAACCGGGACTAGCGGGACCAATGAGCAGTTCTTC; CDR3: CASSITGTSGTNEQFF
D: TRBD1; J: TRBJ2-1; V: TRBV9; size: .; DNA: TGTGCCAGCCACCCGGGACAGTACTACAATGAGCAGTTCTTC; CDR3: CASHPGQYYNEQFF
D: .; J: TRBJ1-4; V: TRBV5-1; size: .; DNA: TGCGCCAGCAGCTTGGTTTCAGGAACTAATGAAAAACTGTTTTTT; CDR3: CASSLVSGTNEKLFF
D: .; J: TRBJ1-2; V: TRBV10-3; size: .; DNA: TGTGCCATCAGTGAGGCAGGTGTAAGGAACTATGGCTACACCTTC; CDR3: CAISEAGVRNYGYTF
D: .; J: TRBJ1-1; V: TRBV9; size: .; DNA: TGTGCCAGCAGCGTAGCCCCCCACGCCCGGGGCACTGAAGCTTTCTTT; CDR3: CASSVAPHARGTEAFF
D: TRBD1; J: TRBJ1-4; V: TRBV6-2/TRBV6-3; size: .; DNA: TGTGCCAGCAGCAGGACAGGCGACGAAAAACTGTTTTTT; CDR3: CASSRTGDEKLFF
D: .; J: TRBJ1-5; V: TRBV28; size: .; DNA: TGTGCCAGCAGTTTATGGGCAGGGGACAGCAATCAGCCCCAGCATTTT; CDR3: CASSLWAGDSNQPQHF
D: .; J: TRBJ1-1; V: TRBV5-1; size: .; DNA: TGCGCCAGCAGCCCCTCCAGTAGCACTGAAGCTTTCTTT; CDR3: CASSPSSSTEAFF
D: .; J: TRBJ2-1; V: TRBV5-1; size: .; DNA: TGCGCCAGCAGCTTGTACGCAGCTAGCTCCTACAATGAGCAGTTCTTC; CDR3: CASSLYAASSYNEQFF
D: TRBD1; J: TRBJ1-1; V: TRBV30; size: .; DNA: TGTGCCTGGACCCTCAAAGTAAGGACAGGGGCTCGGAACACTGAAGCTTTCTTT; CDR3: CAWTLKVRTGARNTEAFF
D: .; J: TRBJ1-1; V: TRBV6-5; size: .; DNA: TGTGCCAGCAGTAGAAACACTGAAGCTTTCTTT; CDR3: CASSRNTEAFF
D: .; J: TRBJ1-2; V: TRBV7-9; size: .; DNA: TGTGCCAGCAGCTTGGGACAAAACTATGGCTACACCTTC; CDR3: CASSLGQNYGYTF
D: .; J: TRBJ1-1; V: TRBV5-4; size: .; DNA: TGTGCCAGCAGCCCTAGACAGACTTTCGGGATGAACACTGAAGCTTTCTTT; CDR3: CASSPRQTFGMNTEAFF
D: TRBD1; J: TRBJ1-4; V: TRBV27; size: .; DNA: TGTGCCAGCAGTACGACAGGGGGCAGGCTGTTTTTT; CDR3: CASSTTGGRLFF
D: TRBD2; J: TRBJ2-2; V: TRBV5-1; size: .; DNA: TGCGCCAGCAGGGGGACTAGCGGCGACACCGGGGAGCTGTTTTTT; CDR3: CASRGTSGDTGELFF
D: TRBD1; J: TRBJ1-2; V: TRBV7-9; size: .; DNA: TGTGCCAGCAGCGGTAGGGACAGGGGGTACGATGGCTACACCTTC; CDR3: CASSGRDRGYDGYTF
D: .; J: TRBJ2-7; V: TRBV7-2; size: .; DNA: TGTGCCAGCAGCTCCGCGGCCGGGGCCGCGGGCTACGAGCAGTACTTC; CDR3: CASSSAAGAAGYEQYF
D: TRBD2; J: TRBJ2-7; V: TRBV27; size: .; DNA: TGTGCCAGCCGCGAGCGGGAGTTACCCTACGAGCAGTACTTC; CDR3: CASRERELPYEQYF
D: TRBD2; J: TRBJ2-2; V: TRBV20-1; size: .; DNA: TGCAGTGCTAGTGGGGCGGGAGCGAACACCGGGGAGCTGTTTTTT; CDR3: CSASGAGANTGELFF
D: TRBD1; J: TRBJ1-1; V: TRBV28; size: once; DNA: TGTGCCAGCAGAACACAGGGGGTCAACACTGAAGCTTTCTTT; CDR3: CASRTQGVNTEAFF
D: .; J: TRBJ1-2; V: TRBV19; size: .; DNA: TGTGCCAGTACACCCAACTACGCCCGCTACACCTTC; CDR3: CASTPNYARYTF